The rows below give T cell receptor beta chains drawn from one sample of a study of T-cell reconstitution after alpha-beta-depleted transplantation in children. TCRdb itself ran the PCR reads through MiXCR, one entry per CDR3 protein. The table lists about 460,000 distinct CDR3 sequences, approximately 12% of them singletons. Sequencing was performed on PBMCs from the stem cell graft donor, taken from the stem cell graft. All receptors derive from a human donor who donated a stem cell graft to a child with combined immunodeficiency. Both conserved end residues are part of each CDR3. The D gene is left open where the match is weak. Clone size appears in some rows only: once, few, many, or a class for an expanded clone.

v_call: TRBV7-9; d_call: .; j_call: TRBJ2-1; clone_size: few; cdr3_aa: CASIPESSYNEQFF; cdr3_nt: TGTGCCAGCATTCCCGAAAGCTCCTACAATGAGCAGTTCTTC
v_call: TRBV6-5; d_call: .; j_call: TRBJ1-2; clone_size: many; cdr3_aa: CASSYLRTALTYGYTF; cdr3_nt: TGTGCCAGCAGTTACCTCAGGACAGCCCTCACCTATGGCTACACCTTC
v_call: TRBV5-4; d_call: .; j_call: TRBJ1-2; clone_size: once; cdr3_aa: CASSLARQNYGYTF; cdr3_nt: TGTGCCAGCAGCTTGGCGAGGCAGAACTATGGCTACACCTTC
v_call: TRBV5-1; d_call: TRBD2; j_call: TRBJ2-1; clone_size: .; cdr3_aa: CASSSGGGEYEQFF; cdr3_nt: TGCGCCAGCAGCAGTGGCGGGGGTGAATATGAGCAGTTCTTC
v_call: TRBV29-1; d_call: .; j_call: TRBJ2-7; clone_size: once; cdr3_aa: CSVVMQADTYEQYF; cdr3_nt: TGCAGCGTTGTAATGCAGGCCGATACCTACGAGCAGTACTTC
v_call: TRBV7-9; d_call: .; j_call: TRBJ1-1; clone_size: .; cdr3_aa: CASSPMEGRGETEAFF; cdr3_nt: TGTGCCAGCAGCCCGATGGAGGGCCGAGGGGAGACTGAAGCTTTCTTT
v_call: TRBV28; d_call: .; j_call: TRBJ2-7; clone_size: .; cdr3_aa: CASRRQGRFEQYF; cdr3_nt: TGTGCCAGCAGAAGGCAGGGGCGCTTTGAGCAGTACTTC
v_call: TRBV12-3/TRBV12-4; d_call: .; j_call: TRBJ1-1; clone_size: .; cdr3_aa: CASSLPSYTNTEAFF; cdr3_nt: TGTGCCAGCAGTTTACCCTCCTATACGAACACTGAAGCTTTCTTT
v_call: TRBV13; d_call: TRBD2; j_call: TRBJ2-6; clone_size: many; cdr3_aa: CASSFGLAEFSGANVLTF; cdr3_nt: TGTGCCAGCAGCTTCGGACTAGCGGAATTTTCTGGGGCCAACGTCCTGACTTTC
v_call: TRBV28; d_call: .; j_call: TRBJ2-5; clone_size: .; cdr3_aa: CASSYGRWGQQETQYF; cdr3_nt: TGTGCCAGCAGTTACGGGAGGTGGGGGCAACAAGAGACCCAGTACTTC
v_call: TRBV12-3/TRBV12-4; d_call: TRBD2; j_call: TRBJ2-7; clone_size: many; cdr3_aa: CASSPGLAGIYEQYF; cdr3_nt: TGTGCCAGCAGCCCGGGACTAGCGGGAATCTACGAGCAGTACTTC
v_call: TRBV28; d_call: TRBD2; j_call: TRBJ2-6; clone_size: .; cdr3_aa: CASSLLAGGGANVLTF; cdr3_nt: TGTGCCAGCAGTTTACTAGCGGGGGGTGGGGCCAACGTCCTGACTTTC
v_call: TRBV12-5; d_call: .; j_call: TRBJ2-1; clone_size: many; cdr3_aa: CASNRDPGDEQFF; cdr3_nt: TGTGCTAGTAATAGGGACCCCGGGGATGAGCAGTTCTTC
v_call: TRBV24-1; d_call: .; j_call: TRBJ2-3; clone_size: .; cdr3_aa: CATSDPRYRGISTDTQYF; cdr3_nt: TGTGCCACCAGTGATCCACGTTATCGCGGGATAAGCACAGATACGCAGTATTTT
v_call: TRBV5-1; d_call: TRBD2; j_call: TRBJ2-1; clone_size: many; cdr3_aa: CASSLGPGSFLAGLQHNEQFF; cdr3_nt: TGCGCCAGCAGCTTGGGACCCGGGAGCTTTTTAGCGGGCCTGCAACACAATGAGCAGTTCTTC
v_call: TRBV6-5; d_call: .; j_call: TRBJ2-7; clone_size: many; cdr3_aa: CASSCTSCYEQYF; cdr3_nt: TGTGCCAGCAGTTGCACTAGCTGCTACGAGCAGTACTTC
v_call: TRBV5-1; d_call: .; j_call: TRBJ1-5; clone_size: few; cdr3_aa: CASKLEGDNQPQHF; cdr3_nt: TGCGCCAGCAAACTTGAAGGGGACAATCAGCCCCAGCATTTT
v_call: TRBV5-1; d_call: .; j_call: TRBJ1-1; clone_size: .; cdr3_aa: CASSPMGPPNTEAFF; cdr3_nt: TGCGCCAGCAGCCCGATGGGACCGCCGAACACTGAAGCTTTCTTT
v_call: TRBV4-3; d_call: .; j_call: TRBJ2-2; clone_size: few; cdr3_aa: CASRQNRNSRGELFF; cdr3_nt: TGCGCCAGCAGGCAAAACAGGAACTCGCGCGGGGAGCTGTTTTTT
v_call: TRBV12-3/TRBV12-4; d_call: TRBD2; j_call: TRBJ2-1; clone_size: many; cdr3_aa: CASSPLAGGYNEQFF; cdr3_nt: TGTGCCAGCAGTCCTCTAGCGGGGGGATACAATGAGCAGTTCTTC
v_call: TRBV24-1; d_call: TRBD2; j_call: TRBJ2-1; clone_size: .; cdr3_aa: CATSAGTSGLNEQFF; cdr3_nt: TGTGCCACCAGTGCCGGGACTAGCGGACTCAATGAGCAGTTCTTC
v_call: TRBV15; d_call: .; j_call: TRBJ2-7; clone_size: .; cdr3_aa: CATRRVGGSYEQYF; cdr3_nt: TGTGCCACCAGGAGGGTTGGGGGCTCCTACGAGCAGTACTTC
v_call: TRBV24-1; d_call: .; j_call: TRBJ2-1; clone_size: many; cdr3_aa: CATSDLQGDGYNEQFF; cdr3_nt: TGTGCCACCAGTGATTTACAGGGTGATGGCTACAATGAGCAGTTCTTC
v_call: TRBV18; d_call: .; j_call: TRBJ2-1; clone_size: .; cdr3_aa: CASCNVGQYTDEQFF; cdr3_nt: TGTGCCAGCTGTAATGTAGGACAGTATACCGATGAGCAGTTCTTC
v_call: TRBV30; d_call: .; j_call: TRBJ2-7; clone_size: .; cdr3_aa: CAWSGARVYEQYF; cdr3_nt: TGTGCCTGGAGTGGGGCCAGGGTTTACGAGCAGTACTTC
v_call: TRBV27; d_call: .; j_call: TRBJ2-3; clone_size: many; cdr3_aa: CASKGLYGKSSTDTQYF; cdr3_nt: TGTGCCAGCAAAGGACTATACGGGAAATCTAGCACAGATACGCAGTATTTT
v_call: TRBV9; d_call: TRBD1; j_call: TRBJ2-7; clone_size: many; cdr3_aa: CASSTGTGVEQYF; cdr3_nt: TGTGCCAGCAGCACCGGGACAGGGGTCGAGCAGTACTTC
v_call: TRBV5-5; d_call: TRBD1; j_call: TRBJ1-1; clone_size: many; cdr3_aa: CASSANRGSGAEAFF; cdr3_nt: TGTGCCAGCAGCGCAAACAGGGGGTCGGGAGCTGAAGCTTTCTTT
v_call: TRBV5-1; d_call: TRBD2; j_call: TRBJ2-5; clone_size: .; cdr3_aa: CASSSSSGGAAGTQYF; cdr3_nt: TGCGCCAGCAGCTCATCTAGCGGGGGGGCCGCTGGGACCCAGTACTTC
v_call: TRBV18; d_call: TRBD1; j_call: TRBJ2-5; clone_size: few; cdr3_aa: CASSPASRQGETQYF; cdr3_nt: TGTGCCAGCTCACCAGCAAGTCGACAGGGTGAGACCCAGTACTTC
v_call: TRBV7-9; d_call: TRBD2; j_call: TRBJ2-7; clone_size: few; cdr3_aa: CATGGPQGYEQYF; cdr3_nt: TGTGCCACGGGAGGTCCTCAAGGCTACGAGCAGTACTTC
v_call: TRBV6-5; d_call: .; j_call: TRBJ1-2; clone_size: few; cdr3_aa: CASSYSPKTPYGYTF; cdr3_nt: TGTGCCAGCAGTTACTCGCCGAAGACCCCCTATGGCTACACCTTC
v_call: TRBV20-1; d_call: TRBD1; j_call: TRBJ1-2; clone_size: few; cdr3_aa: CSARASRGGYTF; cdr3_nt: TGCAGTGCTAGAGCGTCCAGGGGGGGCTACACCTTC
v_call: TRBV5-1; d_call: .; j_call: TRBJ2-7; clone_size: .; cdr3_aa: CASSMEDNPYEQYF; cdr3_nt: TGCGCCAGCAGCATGGAGGACAACCCCTACGAGCAGTACTTC
v_call: TRBV6-4; d_call: .; j_call: TRBJ2-3; clone_size: .; cdr3_aa: CASGESADTQYF; cdr3_nt: TGTGCCAGCGGGGAGAGTGCAGATACGCAGTATTTT
v_call: TRBV21-1; d_call: .; j_call: TRBJ2-7; clone_size: many; cdr3_aa: CASSKAGSALWYEQYF; cdr3_nt: TGTGCCAGCAGCAAAGCTGGCTCGGCCTTGTGGTACGAGCAGTACTTC
v_call: TRBV2; d_call: TRBD1; j_call: TRBJ2-5; clone_size: .; cdr3_aa: CASSGDRAPGTQYF; cdr3_nt: TGTGCCAGCAGTGGGGACAGGGCCCCCGGGACCCAGTACTTC
v_call: TRBV7-9; d_call: .; j_call: TRBJ2-3; clone_size: many; cdr3_aa: CASSLVKPLESQYF; cdr3_nt: TGTGCCAGCAGCTTGGTTAAGCCCTTGGAGTCACAGTATTTT
v_call: TRBV20-1; d_call: .; j_call: TRBJ2-1; clone_size: many; cdr3_aa: CSASPGTWSYNEQFF; cdr3_nt: TGCAGTGCTAGTCCCGGGACATGGTCCTACAATGAGCAGTTCTTC
v_call: TRBV7-6; d_call: TRBD2; j_call: TRBJ2-3; clone_size: .; cdr3_aa: CASSPATSGVSDTQYF; cdr3_nt: TGTGCCAGCAGCCCAGCTACTAGCGGGGTGTCAGATACGCAGTATTTT
v_call: TRBV20-1; d_call: .; j_call: TRBJ2-3; clone_size: .; cdr3_aa: CSGREADTQYF; cdr3_nt: TGCAGTGGCAGGGAAGCAGATACGCAGTATTTT